Only a few counts were recorded for the clone carrying this TCR beta chain. Deletions cut 4 bases from V and 0 bases from J, with 10 bases between. Germline V gene data show CDR1 as SGHRS and CDR2 as YFSETQ. CDR3 size: 15 residues. Each CDR3 protein gets one entry after TCRdb re-called the RT-PCR reads with MiXCR. The sample lists more than 600,000 distinct CDR3 sequences; 13% to 15% were seen once. The chain uses TRBV5-1 and TRBJ2-2; D ambiguous. Material for sequencing was memory CD4+ T cells from blood. The receptor was isolated from a female donor in good health, serving as a healthy control. CDR3 bases: TGCGCCAGCAGCCCCCCCCTCACGAACACCGGGGAGCTGTTTTTT. This sequence encodes CASSPPLTNTGELFF.